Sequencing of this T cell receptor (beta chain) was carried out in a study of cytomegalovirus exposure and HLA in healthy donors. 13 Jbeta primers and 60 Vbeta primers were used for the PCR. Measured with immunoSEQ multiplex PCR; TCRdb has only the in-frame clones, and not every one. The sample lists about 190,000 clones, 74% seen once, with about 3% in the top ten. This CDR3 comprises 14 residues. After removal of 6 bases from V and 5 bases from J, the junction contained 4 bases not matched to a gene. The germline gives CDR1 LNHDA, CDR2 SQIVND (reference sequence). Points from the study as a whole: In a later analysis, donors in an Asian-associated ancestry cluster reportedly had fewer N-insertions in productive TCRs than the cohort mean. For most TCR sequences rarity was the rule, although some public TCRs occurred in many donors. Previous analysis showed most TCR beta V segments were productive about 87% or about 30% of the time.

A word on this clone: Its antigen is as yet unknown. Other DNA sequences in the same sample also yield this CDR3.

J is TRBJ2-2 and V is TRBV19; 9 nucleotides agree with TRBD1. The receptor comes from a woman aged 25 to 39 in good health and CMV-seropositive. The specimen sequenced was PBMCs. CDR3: CASRTGGGTGELFF. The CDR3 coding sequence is TGTGCCAGTAGGACAGGGGGGGGAACCGGGGAGCTGTTTTTT. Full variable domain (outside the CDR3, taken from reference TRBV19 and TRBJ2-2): DGGITQSPKYLFRKEGQNVTLSCEQNLNHDAMYWYRQDPGQGLRLIYYSQIVNDFQKGDIAEGYSVSREKKESFPLTVTSAQKNPTAFYLCASRTGGGTGELFFGEGSRLTVL.